This T cell receptor (beta chain) is drawn from a study of cytomegalovirus exposure and HLA in healthy donors. Primers: 60 Vbeta forward and 13 Jbeta reverse. Authors' data handling: Later, an analysis found 65 million to 85 million unique TCR beta chains, and roughly 10 million of these were shared. Data came from immunoSEQ multiplex PCR; TCRdb stores just in-frame clones and leaves some out. D and trimming were read from the DNA, whereas the V and J calls and clone size are those reported in that table. The table lists approximately 100,000 clones, 64% of them singletons, with roughly 3.2% in the top ten. In its sample, this clone was seen a few times. The antigen is not known. The CDR3 spans 15 residues. V lost 1 base and J 5 bases, leaving 10 bases between the germline ends. Germline CDR1 is SGHNT and CDR2 is YYREEE (reference sequence). Study findings and constraints: TCR beta sequences numbering more than 15,000 were associated with HLA alleles at 0.05 false discovery rate in a later analysis. Earlier results showed most TCR beta V segments being productive about 87% or about 30% of the time. Rare TCR sequences dominated, though some public TCRs recurred in many donors.

The specimen sequenced was PBMCs. The receptor was isolated from a man in his sixties in good health and CMV-seronegative. This rearrangement joins TRBV5-4 to TRBJ1-6; D perhaps matches TRBD1 (5 bases). The CDR3 sequence is CASSLQGLNNSPLHF. The CDR3 bases are TGTGCCAGCAGCTTGCAGGGACTGAATAATTCACCCCTCCACTTT. The whole variable domain, remainder taken from reference TRBV5-4 and TRBJ1-6, is ETGVTQSPTHLIKTRGQQVTLRCSSQSGHNTVSWYQQALGQGPQFIFQYYREEENGRGNFPPRFSGLQFPNYSSELNVNALELDDSALYLCASSLQGLNNSPLHFGNGTRLTVT.